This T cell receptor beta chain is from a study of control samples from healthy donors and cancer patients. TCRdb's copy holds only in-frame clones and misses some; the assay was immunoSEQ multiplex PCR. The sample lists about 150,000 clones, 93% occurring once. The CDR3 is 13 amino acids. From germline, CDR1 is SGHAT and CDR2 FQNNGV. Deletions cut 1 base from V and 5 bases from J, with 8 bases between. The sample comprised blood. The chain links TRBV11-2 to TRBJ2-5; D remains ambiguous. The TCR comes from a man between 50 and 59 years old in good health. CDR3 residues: CASSLVNRETQYF. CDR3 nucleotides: TGTGCCAGCAGCTTAGTAAATAGGGAGACCCAGTACTTC. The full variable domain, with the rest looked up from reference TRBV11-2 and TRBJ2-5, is EAGVAQSPRYKIIEKRQSVAFWCNPISGHATLYWYQQILGQGPKLLIQFQNNGVVDDSQLPKDRFSAERLKGVDSTLKIQPAKLEDSAVYLCASSLVNRETQYFGPGTRLLVL.